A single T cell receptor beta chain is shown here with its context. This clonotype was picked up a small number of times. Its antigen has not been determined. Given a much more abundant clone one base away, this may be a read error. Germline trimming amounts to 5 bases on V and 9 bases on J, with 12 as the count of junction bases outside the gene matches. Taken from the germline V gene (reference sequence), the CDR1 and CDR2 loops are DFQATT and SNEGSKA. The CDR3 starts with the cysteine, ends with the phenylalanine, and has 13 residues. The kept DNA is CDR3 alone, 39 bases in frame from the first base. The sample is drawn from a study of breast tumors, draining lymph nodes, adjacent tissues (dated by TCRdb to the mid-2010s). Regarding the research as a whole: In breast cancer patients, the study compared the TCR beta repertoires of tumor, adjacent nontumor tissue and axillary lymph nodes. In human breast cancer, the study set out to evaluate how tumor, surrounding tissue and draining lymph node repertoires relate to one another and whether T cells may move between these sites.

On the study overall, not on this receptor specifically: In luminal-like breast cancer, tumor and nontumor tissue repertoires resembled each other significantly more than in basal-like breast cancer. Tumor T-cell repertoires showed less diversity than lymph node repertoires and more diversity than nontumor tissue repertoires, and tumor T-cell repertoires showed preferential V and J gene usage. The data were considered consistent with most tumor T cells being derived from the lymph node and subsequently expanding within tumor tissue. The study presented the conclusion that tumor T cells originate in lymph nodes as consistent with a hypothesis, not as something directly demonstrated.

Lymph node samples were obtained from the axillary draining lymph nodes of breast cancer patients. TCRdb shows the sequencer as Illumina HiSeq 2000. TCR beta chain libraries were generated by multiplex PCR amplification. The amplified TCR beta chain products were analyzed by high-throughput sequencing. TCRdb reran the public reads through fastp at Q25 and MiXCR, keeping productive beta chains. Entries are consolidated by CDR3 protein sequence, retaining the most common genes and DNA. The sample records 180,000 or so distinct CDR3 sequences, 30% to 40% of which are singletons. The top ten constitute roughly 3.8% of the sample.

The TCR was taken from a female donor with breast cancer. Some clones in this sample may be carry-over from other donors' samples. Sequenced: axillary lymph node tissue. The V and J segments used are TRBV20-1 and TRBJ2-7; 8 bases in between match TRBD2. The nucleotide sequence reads TGCAGTGCTGCGGGACTAGGGGTCCACGCGCAGTACTTC. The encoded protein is CSAAGLGVHAQYF.